Below, 26 T cell receptor beta chains from the same sample are listed, as sequenced in a study of blood T cell repertoires in COVID-19. Repertoires were generated with immunoSEQ multiplex PCR, while TCRdb's copy carries only in-frame clones and drops some. The repertoire holds about 73,000 clones, with about 83% as singletons. Specimen: peripheral blood. These receptors were collected from a man aged 50 to 59 with active COVID-19.

This clone has more than one count but fewer than ten. This sequence joins TRBV2 and TRBJ1-5; 9 positions match TRBD1. The CDR3 totals 15 residues. Losses at the gene ends were 5 bases for V and 2 bases for J; bases not matched to a gene: 4. In germline, CDR1 is SNHLY, CDR2 FYNNEI. This CDR3 reads CASSKGDRGNQPQHF. CDR3 bases: TGTGCCAGCAGTAAGGGGGACAGGGGCAATCAGCCCCAGCATTTT.

This clone has just a few counts. This sequence joins TRBV7-3 and TRBJ2-2; D gene unclear. The CDR3 is 13 residues long. Trimming removed 5 bases from V and 9 bases from J, with 13 bases in between. CDR1 is SGHTA and CDR2 is FQGTGA in the germline V gene. CDR3 coding DNA: TGTGCCAGCAGCGTTGTCCCCGGTAGGGAGCTGTTTTTT. Its protein is CASSVVPGRELFF.

The V call is TRBV6-5, the J call TRBJ2-4, with a possible D match to TRBD2 (5 bases). V lost 4 bases and J lost 3, with 16 bases in between. Germline V CDR1 and CDR2: MNHEY, SVGAGI. CDR3 size: 16 residues. CDR3: CASSSTNSEVKNIQYF. For the CDR3, the DNA is TGTGCCAGCAGTTCAACCAACTCGGAGGTCAAAAACATTCAGTACTTC.

The chain uses TRBV6-5 and TRBJ2-1; 8 bases are shared with TRBD2. Germline loops: CDR1 MNHEY, CDR2 SVGAGI. The length of the CDR3 is 15 residues. Losses at the gene ends were 6 bases for V and 9 bases for J; bases not matched to a gene: 13. This chain's CDR3 is CASRATAGDPGEQFF. In nucleotides, the CDR3 is TGTGCCAGCAGGGCCACAGCGGGAGACCCTGGTGAGCAGTTCTTC.

The J gene is TRBJ1-2, the V gene TRBV10-3; TRBD1 matches at 8 bases. The CDR3 contains 13 residues. The V gene end was trimmed by 4 bases and the J gene end by 6 bases; junction bases not matched to a gene: 4. Germline values: CDR1 ENHRY, CDR2 SYGVKD. The CDR3 DNA is TGTGCCATCAGTGTGACAGGGGTCGATGGCTACACCTTC. Encoded protein: CAISVTGVDGYTF.

The CDR3: CASSFELNTEAFF. CDR3 nucleotide sequence: TGTGCCAGCAGCTTTGAGTTGAACACTGAAGCTTTCTTT. This chain links TRBV7-3 with TRBJ1-1; D remains ambiguous. Germline V gives CDR1 SGHTA, CDR2 FQGTGA. Trimming left V 3 bases short and J 0 bases short, with 5 bases between. The CDR3 consists of 13 residues.

The chain recombines TRBV3-1 (or the pseudogene TRBV3-2) with TRBJ2-1; 7 bases fit TRBD2. CDR1 LGHDT and CDR2 YNNKEL come from the germline V gene (reference sequence). The J segment lost 6 bases and the V segment lost 2 bases, leaving 7 bases of the junction unmatched. The CDR3 is 15 amino acids. Here the CDR3 DNA reads TGTGCCAGCAGCCAAACGGGAGGCGGCCTCAATGAGCAGTTCTTC. Translated: CASSQTGGGLNEQFF.

The V call is TRBV5-6, the J call TRBJ2-1; 7 nucleotides align to TRBD2. The CDR3 consists of 17 residues. CDR1 is SGHDT, CDR2 YYEEEE, per germline. V trimming: 6 bases; J trimming: 3 bases; junction bases outside the gene matches: 15. The DNA for the CDR3 is TGTGCCAGCACCCTGGGTTTGGCGGGAGTGGGCTACAATGAGCAGTTCTTC. Translation gives CASTLGLAGVGYNEQFF.

The rearrangement links TRBV5-4 to TRBJ2-3; 16 bases agree with TRBD2. Per the germline V gene, CDR1 is SGHNT and CDR2 is YYREEE (reference sequence). With V trimmed by 3 bases and J by 1 base, 5 bases remained unmatched. The CDR3 loop spans 18 amino acids. The CDR3 sequence: CASSSGLAGGARTDTQYF. The CDR3 coding sequence is TGTGCCAGCAGCTCGGGACTAGCGGGAGGGGCACGCACAGATACGCAGTATTTT.

The chain has TRBV7-9 and TRBJ2-3, with D tentatively TRBD2 (6 bases). CDR3 length: 14 residues. Germline values: CDR1 SEHNR, CDR2 FQNEAQ (reference sequence). The germline V and J ends were trimmed by 5 bases and 2 bases, with 11 bases remaining between them. This CDR3 is CASSTGLLTDTQYF. CDR3 bases: TGTGCCAGCAGCACGGGACTTCTCACAGATACGCAGTATTTT.

The CDR3 reads CASSLEGDLSEQFF. The CDR3 DNA follows: TGTGCCAGCAGCTTAGAGGGGGACTTATCTGAGCAGTTCTTC. V gene TRBV11-3 combines with J gene TRBJ2-1; maybe TRBD2 (6 bases). Looked up from germline, CDR1 is SGHNT and CDR2 is YENEEA. With 0 bases removed from V and 9 bases from J, the gap between germline ends came to 12 bases. This CDR3 spans 14 amino acids.

This clone was seen once. The V gene is TRBV7-9, the J gene TRBJ1-2; tentative D call: TRBD1 (5 bases). V was cut by 7 bases and J by 6 bases, with 15 bases left in between. CDR3 length equals 13 residues. From germline, CDR1 is SEHNR and CDR2 FQNEAQ (reference sequence). The DNA for the CDR3 is TGTGCCAGCATCATTAGTGGGGGGGATGGCTACACCTTC. This gives the protein CASIISGGDGYTF.

The gene calls are TRBV7-2 and TRBJ2-2, with TRBD1 identical over 8 bases. Germline V lookup: CDR1 SGHTA, CDR2 FQGNSA. CDR3 length: 15 residues. V trimming: 1 base; J trimming: 4 bases; junction bases outside the gene matches: 2. The CDR3, as DNA: TGTGCCAGCAGCTTAGGGACAGGGACCACCGGGGAGCTGTTTTTT. It is translated as CASSLGTGTTGELFF.

The V gene is TRBV15, the J gene TRBJ2-7; TRBD2 might be the D (6 bases). The CDR3 spans 15 residues. Trimming took 0 bases from V and 1 from J, leaving 10 bases between them. Per germline, CDR1 LNHNV and CDR2 YYDKDF (reference sequence). DNA of the CDR3: TGTGCCACCAGCAGAGAACGTGGGACTTCCTACGAGCAGTACTTC. It is translated as CATSRERGTSYEQYF. The complete variable domain, with remaining parts taken from reference TRBV15 and TRBJ2-7, reads DAMVIQNPRYQVTQFGKPVTLSCSQTLNHNVMYWYQQKSSQAPKLLFHYYDKDFNNEADTPDNFQSRRPNTSFCFLDIRSPGLGDTAMYLCATSRERGTSYEQYFGPGTRLTVT.

The gene calls are TRBV7-2 and TRBJ2-2; 7 nucleotides match TRBD1. J was trimmed by 3 bases and V by 6 bases; bases with no gene match: 4. CDR1 and CDR2 (germline): SGHTA, FQGNSA. This CDR3 has 14 residues. The CDR3 loop is CASREQGYTGELFF. For the CDR3, the DNA is TGTGCCAGCAGGGAACAGGGGTACACCGGGGAGCTGTTTTTT.

The V and J genes are TRBV4-1 and TRBJ1-1; D gene uncertain. The CDR3 runs to 15 residues. Germline values: CDR1 MGHRA, CDR2 YSYEKL. V shed 1 base and J shed 7 bases, with 16 bases lying between them. The CDR3 reads CASSQGANPRSEAFF. The CDR3 region has the DNA TGCGCCAGCAGCCAAGGAGCCAACCCTCGGAGTGAAGCTTTCTTT.

V usage is TRBV7-2 and J usage is TRBJ1-2; weak D call: TRBD1 (5 bases). The germline V gene encodes CDR1 SGHTA and CDR2 FQGNSA. V lost 1 base and J lost 8, with 14 bases in between. The CDR3 has 14 amino acids. The CDR3 is CASSLGDSLRGYTF. The DNA for the CDR3 is TGTGCCAGCAGCTTAGGAGACAGCCTCCGGGGCTACACCTTC.

The chain links TRBV30 to TRBJ2-7; D possibly corresponds to TRBD2 (5 bases). V lost 2 bases to trimming and J lost 1 base, with 12 bases between them. The germline gives CDR1 GTSNPN, CDR2 SVGIG (reference sequence). There are 14 residues in the CDR3. The CDR3 DNA is TGTGCCTGGAGTCTGGGAGTAGGGTCCTACGAGCAGTACTTC. This translates into CAWSLGVGSYEQYF.

The V call is TRBV20-1, the J call TRBJ2-7, with D possibly TRBD1 on 6 matching bases. The CDR3 is made up of 15 amino acids. Trimming took 3 bases from V and 3 from J, leaving 18 bases between them. Germline values: CDR1 DFQATT, CDR2 SNEGSKA (reference sequence). The CDR3 loop is CSASPSHTGFYEQYF. The CDR3 bases are TGCAGTGCTAGTCCCTCCCACACAGGGTTCTACGAGCAGTACTTC.

The chain links TRBV29-1 to TRBJ1-5; TRBD1 aligns across 9 bases. Trimming cost V 6 bases and J 3 bases; bases outside gene matches: 3. The CDR3 is 13 residues long. Germline V gene sequence: CDR1 SQVTM, CDR2 ANQGSEA. CDR3 coding DNA: TGCAGCGTCGGACAGGGGCTCAATCAGCCCCAGCATTTT. Encoded protein: CSVGQGLNQPQHF.

The V gene is TRBV6-5, the J gene TRBJ2-7; 7 bases agree with TRBD2. Germline-derived CDR1 and CDR2 are MNHEY and SVGAGI. J gave up 4 bases and V 2 bases, and 8 bases lay outside the gene matches. This CDR3 has 15 amino acids. CDR3 sequence (DNA): TGTGCCAGCAGTTACGCGGCGGGAGTAGGGTACGAGCAGTACTTC. This sequence encodes CASSYAAGVGYEQYF.

The chain combines TRBV5-6 with TRBJ2-2; 9 bases match TRBD2. Germline CDR1 SGHDT, CDR2 YYEEEE. This CDR3 region has 14 residues. Trimming at V came to 0 bases and at J to 6 bases, leaving 0 bases not matched to a gene. CDR3 coding DNA: TGTGCCAGCAGCTTGGGACTAGCGGCCGGGGAGCTGTTTTTT. This sequence encodes CASSLGLAAGELFF.

The genes are TRBV9 and TRBJ2-3; 9 bases agree with TRBD2. This CDR3 is built from 16 residues. Germline V gene lookup returns CDR1 SGDLS and CDR2 YYNGEE. V shed 4 bases, J shed 3 bases, and the junction held 9 bases outside the gene matches. The CDR3 DNA sequence: TGTGCCAGCAGCACGAGTAGCGGGGGTGGGACAGATACGCAGTATTTT. Its translation: CASSTSSGGGTDTQYF.

V and J are TRBV28 and TRBJ2-5; D perhaps matches TRBD2 (5 bases). CDR1 is MDHEN and CDR2 is SYDVKM in the germline V gene. The CDR3 is made up of 13 amino acids. V was cut by 3 bases and J by 5 bases, with 10 bases left in between. This CDR3 is CASSFGRRETQYF. CDR3 coding DNA: TGTGCCAGCAGTTTCGGACGGAGGGAGACCCAGTACTTC.

The rearrangement joins TRBV5-1 to TRBJ2-7, with D possibly being TRBD1 (6 bases). V was clipped by 7 bases and J by 0 bases, with 8 bases between them. The CDR3 loop spans 12 amino acids. The germline V gene has CDR1 SGHRS and CDR2 YFSETQ. Here the CDR3 DNA reads TGCGCCAGCCGGGACACCTCCTACGAGCAGTACTTC. This sequence encodes CASRDTSYEQYF.

The chain recombines TRBV21-1 with TRBJ2-7; TRBD2 reflects the table's D call only, with no check against the DNA. TRBV21-1 is a pseudogene. The CDR3 totals 20 residues. The CDR3 protein is CASSNEAEGSPTSGFGEQYF. The CDR3 DNA is TGTGCCAGCAGCAATGAGGCAGAGGGGTCCCCTACTAGCGGGTTCGGTGAGCAGTACTTC.